A selection of T cell receptor beta chains follows, all from one sample in a study of CD4+ T cells in melanoma. Sequencing was performed with immunoSEQ multiplex PCR; in TCRdb, only in-frame clones are kept and a portion is missing. The sample consists of fewer than 150,000 clones, about 90% of them appearing once. The receptors come from a human donor with melanoma. CDR3s include the opening cysteine and the closing phenylalanine or tryptophan. D genes are given only for firm matches. Clone size is shown for a subset of rows, as once, few, many or a class of expanded clone.

j_gene | v_gene | abundance | d_gene | CDR3nt | CDR3aa
TRBJ1-3 | TRBV11-3 | . | . | TGTGCCAGCAGCTTAAGTCCCTCTGGAAACACCATATATTTT | CASSLSPSGNTIYF
TRBJ1-2 | TRBV11-1 | . | TRBD1 | TGTGCCAGCAGCCGGGACAGAAACTATGGCTACACCTTC | CASSRDRNYGYTF
TRBJ2-5 | TRBV5-1 | . | . | TGCGCCAGCAGCTTGATGGTGGGGGAAGAGACCCAGTACTTC | CASSLMVGEETQYF
TRBJ2-3 | TRBV28 | . | . | TGTGCCAGCAGTTTGCCCACAGATACGCAGTATTTT | CASSLPTDTQYF
TRBJ2-6 | TRBV25-1 | . | . | TGTGCCACCAGCAAGGCCAGCCACTCTGGGGCCAACGTCCTGACTTTC | CATSKASHSGANVLTF
TRBJ1-1 | TRBV29-1 | . | . | TGCAGCGTTGTAGGATCGCCGATGACTTTGAACACTGAAGCTTTCTTT | CSVVGSPMTLNTEAFF
TRBJ1-5 | TRBV10-2 | . | . | TGCGCCAGCAGTGAGTTGGGAGGGGCAGGACAGCCCCAGCATTTT | CASSELGGAGQPQHF
TRBJ1-6 | TRBV27 | once | . | TGTGCCAGCAGTTACCTTGGACGGGATTATTCACCCCTCCACTTT | CASSYLGRDYSPLHF
TRBJ1-1 | TRBV11-2 | . | TRBD1 | TGTGCCAGCAGCTTAGGCCGACAGGGGGGTAGCACTGAAGCTTTCTTT | CASSLGRQGGSTEAFF
TRBJ2-3 | TRBV5-1 | . | . | TGCGCCAGCAGTGCTAGCGTAGTAAAAACAGATACGCAGTATTTT | CASSASVVKTDTQYF
TRBJ2-2 | TRBV5-4 | . | TRBD2 | TGTGCCAGCAGCTTGGGGCTAGCGGGGCTCGGGGAGCTGTTTTTT | CASSLGLAGLGELFF
TRBJ1-2 | TRBV6-1 | few | . | TGTGCCAGCAGTGTGAGTGTTGACAACTATGGCTACACCTTC | CASSVSVDNYGYTF
TRBJ2-5 | TRBV9 | . | TRBD2 | TGTGCCAGCAGCGTAGGGTTTCTAGCGGGGGGTGAGACCCAGTACTTC | CASSVGFLAGGETQYF
TRBJ2-7 | TRBV18 | . | . | TGTGCCAGCTCACCACCCCCGTCAGGCGGGTCCTACGAGCAGTACTTC | CASSPPPSGGSYEQYF
TRBJ2-3 | TRBV7-2 | . | TRBD2 | TGTGCCAGCAGCTTAGCGGGGGGGTCGGATACGCAGTATTTT | CASSLAGGSDTQYF
TRBJ2-1 | TRBV11-2 | . | . | TGTGCCAGCAGCTCAGGGGGGTCTTACCTCAATGAGCAGTTCTTC | CASSSGGSYLNEQFF
TRBJ1-2 | TRBV5-4 | . | TRBD1 | TGTGCCAGCAGCTTGCGAGGGGGCGGCACCTATGGCTACACCTTC | CASSLRGGGTYGYTF
TRBJ1-1 | TRBV11-2 | . | TRBD1 | TGTGCCAGCAGCTCTCACAGGGGAGGCAACACTGAAGCTTTCTTT | CASSSHRGGNTEAFF
TRBJ2-1 | TRBV29-1 | . | . | TGCAGCGTTTTCCGAGCTGAGAATGGGGATGAGCAGTTCTTC | CSVFRAENGDEQFF
TRBJ2-5 | TRBV4-2 | . | TRBD2 | TGTGCCAGCAGCCAAAACCCGTCGGGGGGTGAGACCCAGTACTTC | CASSQNPSGGETQYF
TRBJ2-3 | TRBV2 | . | . | TGTGCCAGCAGCGTGGAAGGGGGGCCCACAGATACGCAGTATTTT | CASSVEGGPTDTQYF
TRBJ2-2 | TRBV2 | . | . | TGTGCCAGCAAACCGGTGGTGAACACCGGGGAGCTGTTTTTT | CASKPVVNTGELFF
TRBJ1-6 | TRBV10-3 | . | . | TGTGCCATCAGTGCAGGGGCACCCTATAATTCACCCCTCCACTTT | CAISAGAPYNSPLHF
TRBJ2-3 | TRBV30 | . | . | TGTGCCTGGAGTAAATCTCCACTGGCGGGTATCACAGATACGCAGTATTTT | CAWSKSPLAGITDTQYF
TRBJ1-5 | TRBV10-3 | . | . | TGTGCCATCAGTGAATATAGCAATCAGCCCCAGCATTTT | CAISEYSNQPQHF
TRBJ2-3 | TRBV10-2 | . | . | TGCGCCAGCAGTGTCGGGCCAGATACGCAGTATTTT | CASSVGPDTQYF
TRBJ1-3 | TRBV5-6 | . | . | TGTGCCAGCTCGCTAAGAGGAAACACCATATATTTT | CASSLRGNTIYF
TRBJ2-1 | TRBV10-1 | . | . | TGCGCCAGCGGGACCTACAATGAGCAGTTCTTC | CASGTYNEQFF
TRBJ2-1 | TRBV19 | once | . | TGTGCCAGTAGTATTCGTGGAGAGCAGTTCTTC | CASSIRGEQFF
TRBJ1-2 | TRBV11-2 | . | . | TGTGCCAGCGGGAAGGGGAGACCGGACAGCTACACCTTC | CASGKGRPDSYTF
TRBJ1-5 | TRBV6-5 | . | . | TGTGCCAGCAGTAGTACAGGGACGGATCAGCCCCAGCATTTT | CASSSTGTDQPQHF
TRBJ2-3 | TRBV4-1 | . | TRBD1 | TGCGCCAGCAGCCAAGATGTCAGGGGGCGTCAGTATTTT | CASSQDVRGRQYF
TRBJ1-6 | TRBV2 | . | . | TGTGCCAACCCCCAGGGCCAGGGACGAAGGTCTAATTCACCCCTCCACTTT | CANPQGQGRRSNSPLHF
TRBJ2-5 | TRBV5-4 | . | . | TGTGCCAGCAGCTTGGCGGGGCGCGGGGCTTACTTC | CASSLAGRGAYF
TRBJ2-5 | TRBV6-5 | . | TRBD2 | TGTGCCAGCAGTTCACTACTAGCGGGGGGCGCGGAGACCCAGTACTTC | CASSSLLAGGAETQYF
TRBJ2-5 | TRBV5-1 | . | TRBD1 | TGCGCCAGCAGCCCCCGACAGGGGGCCGGGGAGACCCAGTACTTC | CASSPRQGAGETQYF
TRBJ1-4 | TRBV6-1 | . | . | TGTGCCAGCAGTGGGAATTGGGGAAATGAAAAACTGTTTTTT | CASSGNWGNEKLFF
TRBJ1-3 | TRBV7-2 | . | . | TGTGCCAGCAGCTTGAGGGCGGGAGGAAACACCATATATTTT | CASSLRAGGNTIYF
TRBJ1-1 | TRBV19 | . | . | TGTGCCAGTAGTACCTACACTGAAGCTTTCTTT | CASSTYTEAFF
TRBJ2-3 | TRBV5-1 | . | . | TGCGCCAGCAGCTTGGAGACTACTACAGATACGCAGTATTTT | CASSLETTTDTQYF
TRBJ2-5 | TRBV18 | . | . | TGTGCCAGCTCACCATCCGTCTTAAAACTCACGGAGACCCAGTACTTC | CASSPSVLKLTETQYF
TRBJ2-2 | TRBV5-1 | . | . | TGCGCCAGCAGCGCAGGGTTATGGAACACCGGGGAGCTGTTTTTT | CASSAGLWNTGELFF
TRBJ1-1 | TRBV6-1 | . | . | TGTGCCAGCAGTGAACATCTCGGGATCGGGAAGAGGGCTTTCTTT | CASSEHLGIGKRAFF
TRBJ2-2 | TRBV2 | . | . | TGTGCCAGCAGTGACGGCGGGCATGGGGTCTCCGGGGAGCTGTTTTTT | CASSDGGHGVSGELFF
TRBJ2-7 | TRBV7-2 | . | TRBD2 | TGTGCCAGCAGCTTAAGGACGGGGGGGCCTTACGAGCAGTACTTC | CASSLRTGGPYEQYF
TRBJ1-5 | TRBV19 | . | . | TGTGCCAGTAGTATAGTTGGGGATCAGCCCCAGCATTTT | CASSIVGDQPQHF
TRBJ2-4 | TRBV4-2 | . | . | TGTGCCAGCAGCCAAGAGTCGGGGGCCGCCAAAAACATTCAGTACTTC | CASSQESGAAKNIQYF
TRBJ1-5 | TRBV2 | . | . | TGTGCCAGCAGTGACGAGACAGTTCCTAAGCCCCAGCATTTT | CASSDETVPKPQHF
TRBJ1-4 | TRBV7-2 | . | . | TGTGCCAGCAGCTCCTTCAGGGAAGCTAATGAAAAACTGTTTTTT | CASSSFREANEKLFF
TRBJ2-3 | TRBV11-3 | . | . | TGTGCCAGCAGCCAGCAGGGTTTGTCGCAGTATTTT | CASSQQGLSQYF
TRBJ1-5 | TRBV30 | once | . | TGTGCCTGGAGGAAGACCGACGGGGCAACGTATAGCAATCAGCCCCAGCATTTT | CAWRKTDGATYSNQPQHF
TRBJ2-7 | TRBV6-5 | . | TRBD1 | TGTGCCAGCAGTTACGGACAGGGGGCAGGCGAGCAGTACTTC | CASSYGQGAGEQYF
TRBJ1-5 | TRBV19 | . | . | TGTGCCAGTAGTACTTACGGGACACCGAATAGCAATCAGCCCCAGCATTTT | CASSTYGTPNSNQPQHF
TRBJ2-7 | TRBV30 | . | . | TGTGCCTGGAGTAAGATAGAGAGGGGGGATAGGTACTTC | CAWSKIERGDRYF